Following are 18 T cell receptor beta chains from one sample sequenced in a study of regulatory T cells in long-lasting Graves disease. Researchers made TCR beta libraries by using iRepertoire HTBI primers and running Arm-PCR on CDR3 regions. TCRdb reanalysed the multiplex PCR reads using MiXCR and keeps one entry per CDR3 protein. The table includes more than 450,000 distinct CDR3 sequences, around 15% detected once. Time point reported: newly diagnosed GD, antithyroid drugs for less than 3 months. PBMCs provided the RNA from which the TCR library was made. The data also belong to a second study, concerning T cells in Graves' hyperthyroidism and ophthalmopathy.

The sequences come from peripheral blood mononuclear cells (PBMCs), collected at new diagnosis, from a patient treated with antithyroid drugs. Receptors originate from a man aged 35 to 55 with Graves disease.

This clonotype was seen repeatedly, ten times or more. The rearrangement joins TRBV28 to TRBJ2-3; the match to TRBD1 covers 9 bases. Germline CDR1 reads MDHEN; CDR2 reads SYDVKM. The CDR3 runs 15 residues. V was pared by 6 bases and J by 4 bases, with 8 bases of the junction left unmatched. The CDR3 DNA is TGTGCCAGCAGCCCTACAGGGGGCATTCCAGATACGCAGTATTTT. Translating it yields CASSPTGGIPDTQYF.

This clonotype was picked up a small number of times. One end of the junction is discordant with germline, which a read error may explain. This rearrangement joins TRBV20-1 to TRBJ2-3, with 10 bases lining up with TRBD2. The length of the CDR3 is 15 residues. CDR1 and CDR2 from the germline V gene are DFQATT and SNEGSKA (reference sequence). The CDR3 DNA reads as TGCAGTGCTGCCCCTGGGACTAGCGTGACAGATACGCAGTATTTC. Protein product: CSAAPGTSVTDTQYF.

This rearrangement joins TRBV19 to TRBJ1-5; 8 nucleotides match TRBD1. The CDR3 runs 17 residues. J lost 1 base, V lost 1 base, and 6 bases had no gene match. CDR1 LNHDA and CDR2 SQIVND come from the germline V gene (reference sequence). The DNA for the CDR3 is TGTGCCAGTAGTATAGTACAGGGGGGAGGAAGCAATCAGCCCCAGCATTTT. Amino acids: CASSIVQGGGSNQPQHF.

This clonotype occurred many times. The chain carries TRBV10-3 and TRBJ2-7; a weak D match, TRBD1 (6 bases). V was trimmed by 3 bases and J by 2 bases, leaving 14 bases between them. The germline V gene has CDR1 ENHRY and CDR2 SYGVKD. The CDR3 has 15 residues. CDR3 nucleotide sequence: TGTGCCATCAGTGAAGGGACACCCGGTCCCTACGAGCAGTACTTC. The encoded protein is CAISEGTPGPYEQYF.

This clonotype was observed at least ten times. V and J are TRBV28 and TRBJ2-3, with 12 nucleotides matching TRBD2. The germline V gene has CDR1 MDHEN and CDR2 SYDVKM. The CDR3 runs to 17 residues. V was pared by 0 bases and J by 3 bases, with 4 bases of the junction left unmatched. Written as DNA, the CDR3 is TGTGCCAGCAGTTTATGGCTAGCGGGAGGGGGAACAGATACGCAGTATTTT. Translation gives CASSLWLAGGGTDTQYF.

This clonotype was picked up many times. The genes are TRBV30 and TRBJ1-1; unclear D gene. From germline, CDR1 is GTSNPN and CDR2 SVGIG (reference sequence). V was cut by 5 bases and J by 3 bases, with 13 bases left in between. CDR3 size: 13 residues. The CDR3 reads CAWGSGVDTEAFF. The CDR3 DNA is TGTGCCTGGGGGTCGGGAGTCGACACTGAAGCTTTCTTT.

This chain connects TRBV5-5 to TRBJ1-2, with D possibly TRBD1 on 5 matching bases. CDR1 is SGHKS and CDR2 is YYEKEE in the germline V gene (reference sequence). CDR3 length: 13 amino acids. Trimming stripped 4 bases from V and 6 bases from J, with 13 bases between. The CDR3 DNA reads as TGTGCCAGCAGCACGGGGGGTAATGATGGCTACACCTTC. Protein sequence: CASSTGGNDGYTF.

This clonotype showed up just a few times. The chain's CDR3 is CAWSPAWTSGARSSYNEQFF. CDR3 bases: TGTGCCTGGAGTCCCGCTTGGACTAGCGGGGCTCGGAGCTCCTACAATGAGCAGTTCTTC. The chain has TRBV30 and TRBJ2-1; 12 bases are shared with TRBD2. CDR1 is GTSNPN, CDR2 SVGIG, per germline (reference sequence). The V and J ends lost 2 bases and 0 bases, in that order; junction bases with no gene match: 14. There are 20 residues in the CDR3.

This clonotype came up many times. The CDR3, as DNA: TGCAGTGCTAGCCCTATGGCGGGTTCCCTCTACGAGCAGTACTTC. Protein: CSASPMAGSLYEQYF. The rearrangement joins TRBV20-1 to TRBJ2-7, with D tentatively TRBD2 (5 bases). The CDR3 runs 15 residues. Looked up from germline, CDR1 is DFQATT and CDR2 is SNEGSKA (reference sequence). V gave up 3 bases and J gave up 3 bases, with 18 bases separating them.

The chain employs TRBV29-1 and TRBJ1-4; TRBD1 aligns across 8 bases. Germline V gene lookup returns CDR1 SQVTM and CDR2 ANQGSEA. V was clipped by 6 bases and J by 8 bases; unmatched bases: 8. This CDR3 contains 13 residues. The CDR3 region is CSVSGTGGEKLFF. As DNA, the CDR3 is TGCAGCGTGTCCGGGACAGGAGGCGAAAAACTGTTTTTT.

This clonotype appeared many times. This sequence joins TRBV12-3 or TRBV12-4 and TRBJ2-7; D unresolved. V gave up 6 bases and J gave up 1 base, with 13 bases separating them. The CDR3 totals 14 residues. The CDR3 is CASRRAGRSYEQYF. Written as DNA, the CDR3 is TGTGCCAGCAGAAGGGCCGGCCGTTCCTACGAGCAGTACTTC.

This clonotype was observed at least ten times. V gene TRBV5-5 combines with J gene TRBJ2-7; D possibly uses TRBD1 or TRBD2 (6 bases each). Trimming pared 0 bases from V and 3 bases from J, leaving 13 bases between. There are 15 residues in the CDR3. The V gene's germline CDR1 is SGHKS and CDR2 YYEKEE (reference sequence). The CDR3, as DNA: TGTGCCAGCAGCTTGGTCCAGGGGACTTACTACGAGCAGTACTTC. Translated, it gives CASSLVQGTYYEQYF.

V and J are TRBV29-1 and TRBJ2-3; TRBD1 aligns across 9 bases. There are 14 residues in the CDR3. The J segment lost 0 bases and the V segment lost 7 bases, leaving 5 bases of the junction unmatched. CDR1 is SQVTM, CDR2 ANQGSEA, per germline. In nucleotides, the CDR3 is TGCAGCGGACGACAGGGGGTTAGCACAGATACGCAGTATTTT. Translation gives CSGRQGVSTDTQYF.

This clonotype has a count of ten or more. The chain has TRBV30 and TRBJ2-7, with D maybe TRBD2 (6 bases). V was pared by 2 bases and J by 4 bases, with 21 bases between. The CDR3 is 16 residues long. The germline V gene encodes CDR1 GTSNPN and CDR2 SVGIG (reference sequence). The CDR3 bases are TGTGCCTGGAGTTATTTCTTTGTCGGGAGAAATTACGAGCAGTACTTC. Translated, it gives CAWSYFFVGRNYEQYF.

The chain's CDR3 is CSAGTGTEAFF. CDR3 DNA: TGCAGCGCCGGGACGGGCACTGAAGCTTTCTTT. The gene calls are TRBV29-1 and TRBJ1-1, with TRBD1 as a possible D gene (5 bases). Per the germline V gene, CDR1 is SQVTM and CDR2 is ANQGSEA. Trimming stripped 7 bases from V and 4 bases from J, with 10 bases between. This CDR3 contains 11 residues. Drawing the rest from reference TRBV29-1 and TRBJ1-1, the complete variable domain is SAVISQKPSRDICQRGTSLTIQCQVDSQVTMMFWYRQQPGQSLTLIATANQGSEATYESGFVIDKFPISRPNLTFSTLTVSNMSPEDSSIYLCSAGTGTEAFFGQGTRLTVV.

The chain carries TRBV5-1 and TRBJ2-7; unclear D gene. This CDR3 contains 14 residues. Deletions cut 0 bases from V and 2 bases from J, with 9 bases between. The germline CDR1 and CDR2 sequences are SGHRS and YFSETQ. The CDR3 DNA sequence: TGCGCCAGCAGCTTGGAGCGCAGGCCCTACGAGCAGTACTTC. Translating it yields CASSLERRPYEQYF.

Only a few counts were recorded for this clonotype. The rearrangement uses TRBV12-3 or TRBV12-4 and TRBJ1-2; no reliable D call. The CDR3 loop spans 11 amino acids. Trimming pared 2 bases from V and 8 bases from J, leaving 6 bases between. The CDR3 DNA reads TGTGCCAGCAGTTTATCGTCCGGCTACACCTTC. It specifies CASSLSSGYTF.

In its sample, this clonotype was seen a few times. The rearrangement links TRBV6-2 or TRBV6-3 to TRBJ1-5; TRBD1 is a possible D gene (5 bases). This CDR3 comprises 20 residues. The V gene lost 2 bases and the J gene lost 0 bases, with 23 bases spanning the gap. Germline V gene sequence: CDR1 MNHEY, CDR2 SVGEGT. CDR3 bases: TGTGCCAGCAGTTACCAACCTTTCACCGGGGACCCCATTAGCAATCAGCCCCAGCATTTT. It yields the protein CASSYQPFTGDPISNQPQHF.